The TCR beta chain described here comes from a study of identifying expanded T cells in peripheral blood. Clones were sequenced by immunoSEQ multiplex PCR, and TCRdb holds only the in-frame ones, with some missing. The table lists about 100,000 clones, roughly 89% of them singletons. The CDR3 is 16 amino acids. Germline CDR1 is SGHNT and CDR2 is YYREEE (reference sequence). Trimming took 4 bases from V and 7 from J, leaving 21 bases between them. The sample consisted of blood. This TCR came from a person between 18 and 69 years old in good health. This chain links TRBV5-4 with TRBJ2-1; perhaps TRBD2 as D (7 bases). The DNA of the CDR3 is TGTGCCAGCAGCCGTCCCCACAGGGAGGGAGAGAATGAGCAGTTCTTC. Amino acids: CASSRPHREGENEQFF.